This T cell receptor (beta chain) was obtained from a study of blood T cell repertoires in COVID-19. The sample holds a few counts of this clone. As handled by the study authors: Reference gene primers were amplified, and this amplification served to estimate nucleated cell counts. Measured with immunoSEQ multiplex PCR; TCRdb has only the in-frame clones, and not every one. That table is the source of V, J and clone size, and D and trimming were worked out from the DNA. Of 130,000 to 150,000 clones listed, around 84% are singletons. Trimming removed 7 bases at V and 4 bases at J, with 22 bases between. This CDR3 has 17 amino acids. CDR1 and CDR2 (germline): SNHLY, FYNNEI.

The receptor comes from a human donor in a cohort sampled during active COVID-19. The material sequenced was peripheral blood. The V gene is TRBV2, the J gene TRBJ2-2, with D maybe TRBD1 (5 bases). The CDR3 nucleotides are TGTGCCAGCATTTCGCCCCGCGGTGTCCAGGGCACCGGGGAGCTGTTTTTT. Residues: CASISPRGVQGTGELFF.